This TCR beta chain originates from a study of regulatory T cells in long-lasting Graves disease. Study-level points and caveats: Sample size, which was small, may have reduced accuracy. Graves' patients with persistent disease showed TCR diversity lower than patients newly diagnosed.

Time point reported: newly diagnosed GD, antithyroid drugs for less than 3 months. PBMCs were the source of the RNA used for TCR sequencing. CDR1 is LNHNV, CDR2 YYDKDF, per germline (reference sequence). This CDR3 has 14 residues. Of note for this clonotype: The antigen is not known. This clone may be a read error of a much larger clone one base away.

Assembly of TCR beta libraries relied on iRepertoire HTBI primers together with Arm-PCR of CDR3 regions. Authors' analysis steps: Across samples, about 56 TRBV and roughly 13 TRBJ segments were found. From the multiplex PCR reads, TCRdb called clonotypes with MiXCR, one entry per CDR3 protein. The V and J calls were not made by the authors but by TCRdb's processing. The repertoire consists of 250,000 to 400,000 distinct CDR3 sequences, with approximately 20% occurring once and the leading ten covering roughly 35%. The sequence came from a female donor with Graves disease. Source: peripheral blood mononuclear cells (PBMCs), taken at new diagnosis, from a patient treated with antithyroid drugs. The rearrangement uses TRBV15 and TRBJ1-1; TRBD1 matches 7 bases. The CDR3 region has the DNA TGTGCCGCCAGCAGAGGACAGGCGTACACTGAAGCTTTCTTT. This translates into CAASRGQAYTEAFF. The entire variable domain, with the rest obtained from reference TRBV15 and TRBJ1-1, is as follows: DAMVIQNPRYQVTQFGKPVTLSCSQTLNHNVMYWYQQKSSQAPKLLFHYYDKDFNNEADTPDNFQSRRPNTSFCFLDIRSPGLGDTAMYLCAASRGQAYTEAFFGQGTRLTVV.